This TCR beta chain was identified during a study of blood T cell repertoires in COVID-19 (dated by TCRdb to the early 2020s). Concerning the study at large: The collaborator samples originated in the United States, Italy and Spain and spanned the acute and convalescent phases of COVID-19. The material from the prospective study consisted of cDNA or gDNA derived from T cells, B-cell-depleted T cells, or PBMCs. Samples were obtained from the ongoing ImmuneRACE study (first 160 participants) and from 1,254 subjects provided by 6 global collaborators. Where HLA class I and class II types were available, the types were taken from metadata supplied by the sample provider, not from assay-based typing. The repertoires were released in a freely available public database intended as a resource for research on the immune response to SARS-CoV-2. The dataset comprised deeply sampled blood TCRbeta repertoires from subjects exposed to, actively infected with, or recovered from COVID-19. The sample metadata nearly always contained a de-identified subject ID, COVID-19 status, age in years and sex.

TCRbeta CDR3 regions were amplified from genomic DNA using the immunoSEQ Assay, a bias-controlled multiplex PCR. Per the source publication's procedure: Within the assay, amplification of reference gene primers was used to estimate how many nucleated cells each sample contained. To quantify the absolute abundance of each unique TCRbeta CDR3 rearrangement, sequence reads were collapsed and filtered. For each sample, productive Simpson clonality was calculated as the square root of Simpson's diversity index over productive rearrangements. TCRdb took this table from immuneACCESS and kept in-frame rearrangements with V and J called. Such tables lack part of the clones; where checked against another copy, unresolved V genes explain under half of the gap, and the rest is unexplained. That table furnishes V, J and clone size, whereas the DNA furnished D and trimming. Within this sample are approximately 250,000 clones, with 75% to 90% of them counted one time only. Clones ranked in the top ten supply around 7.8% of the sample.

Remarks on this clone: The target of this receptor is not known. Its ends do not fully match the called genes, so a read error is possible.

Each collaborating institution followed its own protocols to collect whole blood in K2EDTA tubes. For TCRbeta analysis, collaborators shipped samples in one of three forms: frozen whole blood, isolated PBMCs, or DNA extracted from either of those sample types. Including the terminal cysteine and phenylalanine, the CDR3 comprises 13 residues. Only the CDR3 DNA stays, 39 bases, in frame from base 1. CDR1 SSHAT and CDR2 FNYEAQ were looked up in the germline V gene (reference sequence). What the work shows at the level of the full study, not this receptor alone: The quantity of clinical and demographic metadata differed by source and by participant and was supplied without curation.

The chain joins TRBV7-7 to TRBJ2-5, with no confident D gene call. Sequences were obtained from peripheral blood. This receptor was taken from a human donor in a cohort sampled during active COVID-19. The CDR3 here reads CASTDLGSETQYF. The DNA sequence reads TGTGCTAGCACAGATCTAGGATCAGAGACCCAGTACTTC.